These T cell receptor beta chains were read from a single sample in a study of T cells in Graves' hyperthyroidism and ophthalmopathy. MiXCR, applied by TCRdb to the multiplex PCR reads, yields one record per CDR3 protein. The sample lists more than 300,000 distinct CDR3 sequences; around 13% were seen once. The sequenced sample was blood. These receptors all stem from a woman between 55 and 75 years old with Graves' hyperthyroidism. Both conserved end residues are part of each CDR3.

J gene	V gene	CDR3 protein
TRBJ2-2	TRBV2	CASSEVPSGTGELFF
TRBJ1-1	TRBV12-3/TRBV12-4	CASSPRGVRTEAFF
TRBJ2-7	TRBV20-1	CSAKTSGHEQYF
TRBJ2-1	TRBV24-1	CATSVRIAGGPAGEQFF
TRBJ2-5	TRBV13	CASSQDPGGAEETQYF
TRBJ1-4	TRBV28	CASTGTESGNEKLFF
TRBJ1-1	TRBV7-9	CASRAPVSLNTEAFF
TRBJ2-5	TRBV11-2	CASSVGQGQETQYF
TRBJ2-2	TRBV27	CASSSEGGRGELFF
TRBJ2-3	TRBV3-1	CASSPWTSGEADTQYF
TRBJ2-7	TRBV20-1	CSARGPGTGSYEQYF
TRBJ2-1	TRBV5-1	CASGSRASASNEQFF
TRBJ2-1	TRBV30	CAWSYWGVNEQFF
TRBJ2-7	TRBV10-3	CAIRPGQGAAYEQYF
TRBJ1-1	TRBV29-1	CSVGRDRNTEAFF
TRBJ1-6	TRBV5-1	CASSLAGQGGGSPLHF